This paragraph reports one TCR beta chain. Its antigen is not identified. The entry originates in a study of identical twins. Per germline, CDR1 MNHNY and CDR2 SVGAGI (reference sequence). The CDR3 runs 13 residues. With V trimmed by 5 bases and J by 9 bases, 8 bases remained unmatched. Findings and limits, study-wide: For cord blood, abundant beta clonotypes had fewer insertions, unlike memory repertoires, which showed none. Twin pairs had excess sharing that was weaker in beta out-of-frame sequences.

TCRdb fed the 5' RACE reads into MiXCR, producing one record per CDR3 protein. The table records 500,000 to 600,000 distinct CDR3 sequences, about 20% of them present only once. The sample was also linked to a second study, of T cells expressing NK-cell markers. That work states: Serological testing identified seven of the eight sequenced donors as HCMV-seropositive and one as seronegative.

Source material: CD4+ T cells sorted from blood. The receptor was derived from a woman in her late teens or twenties in good health. V and J are TRBV6-6 and TRBJ1-2; 8 nucleotides line up with TRBD1. CDR3 DNA: TGTGCCAGCAGTACCCGAGACAGGGGAAGCTACACCTTC. It codes for CASSTRDRGSYTF.